Each of the 25 T cell receptor beta chains below was sequenced from the same sample in a study of response to subunit inactivated influenza vaccine. One entry per CDR3 protein, called by TCRdb with MiXCR from the RT-PCR reads. The repertoire includes about 610,000 distinct CDR3 sequences, around 13% of them detected once, and around 10% sits in the top ten. Source: PBMCs from blood, taken roughly 12 days after vaccination. These receptor sequences come from a man in his fifties or sixties who received an inactivated influenza vaccine.

This clonotype has more than one count but fewer than ten. The chain couples TRBV20-1 to TRBJ1-1; possibly TRBD1 for D (6 bases). The V gene lost 6 bases and the J gene lost 4 bases, with 18 bases spanning the gap. The length of the CDR3 is 14 residues. Per germline, CDR1 DFQATT and CDR2 SNEGSKA (reference sequence). The CDR3 DNA follows: TGCAGTGCCTATGCCCTACAGGGAAGCACTGAAGCTTTCTTT. Translating it yields CSAYALQGSTEAFF.

The chain links TRBV15 to TRBJ1-5; no reliable D call. Trimming shortened V by 3 bases and J by 2 bases, and 11 bases separated the two germline ends. This CDR3 spans 15 amino acids. Germline V gene data show CDR1 as LNHNV and CDR2 as YYDKDF (reference sequence). The CDR3 DNA reads TGTGCCACCAGCAGCGGGATTCTGGGCAATCAGCCCCAGCATTTT. Protein product: CATSSGILGNQPQHF.

This clonotype has a handful of counts. The V and J genes are TRBV5-5 and TRBJ2-7; a weak D match, TRBD2 (6 bases). The CDR3 spans 14 residues. V lost 3 bases to trimming and J lost 6 bases, with 16 bases between them. Germline lookup yields CDR1 SGHKS and CDR2 YYEKEE (reference sequence). The CDR3 coding sequence is TGTGCCAGCAGCTCCCTTTCAGGGAGGTCCGAGCAGTACTTC. It specifies CASSSLSGRSEQYF.

The J gene is TRBJ2-7, the V gene TRBV5-1; 10 bases line up with TRBD1. CDR1 and CDR2 from the germline V gene are SGHRS and YFSETQ. The CDR3 loop spans 15 amino acids. The V and J ends lost 2 bases and 3 bases, in that order; junction bases with no gene match: 5. CDR3 nucleotide sequence: TGCGCCAGCAGCTTTACCGGGACAGGGGACTACGAGCAGTACTTC. As protein: CASSFTGTGDYEQYF.

This clonotype was observed once. A much larger clone differs by one base, so this may be a read error. The conserved phenylalanine or tryptophan normally closing the CDR3 is absent here, so this likely arose from a read error. The chain links TRBV29-1 to TRBJ2-7, with D uncertain. CDR3 size: 12 residues. The germline gives CDR1 SQVTM, CDR2 ANQGSEA. The V and J ends lost 6 bases and 0 bases respectively, with 9 bases between them. CDR3 sequence (DNA): TGCAGCGTGACAAAGAGCTCCTACGAGCAGTACTTG. Translation: CSVTKSSYEQYL.

This clonotype was detected only a few times. The gene calls are TRBV5-1 and TRBJ2-7, with 7 nucleotides matching TRBD1. The CDR3 is 14 residues long. Germline values: CDR1 SGHRS, CDR2 YFSETQ. V trimming: 3 bases; J trimming: 2 bases; junction bases outside the gene matches: 5. The CDR3 sequence is CASSSVQGAYEQYF. The DNA for the CDR3 is TGCGCCAGCAGCTCTGTGCAGGGGGCCTACGAGCAGTACTTC.

The sample holds many counts of this clonotype. The chain joins TRBV7-2 to TRBJ1-1; no clear D gene. Germline V gives CDR1 SGHTA, CDR2 FQGNSA. This CDR3 has 13 residues. The V and J ends lost 1 base and 1 base respectively, with 4 bases between them. This chain's CDR3 is CASSLERNTEAFF. The DNA of the CDR3 is TGTGCCAGCAGCTTAGAACGGAACACTGAAGCTTTCTTT.

The chain links TRBV6-1 to TRBJ1-3, with unresolved D. The CDR3 sequence is 15 residues long. Per the germline V gene, CDR1 is MNHNS and CDR2 is SASEGT. V was cut by 5 bases and J by 2 bases, with 13 bases left in between. CDR3 in amino acids: CASSPPSATGNTIYF. The CDR3, as DNA: TGTGCCAGCAGTCCACCGAGCGCCACTGGAAACACCATATATTTT.

The genes are TRBV20-1 and TRBJ2-7; TRBD2 agrees at 7 bases. CDR1 and CDR2 from the germline V gene are DFQATT and SNEGSKA (reference sequence). CDR3 length: 15 amino acids. V shed 5 bases, J shed 2 bases, and the junction held 12 bases outside the gene matches. Here the CDR3 DNA reads TGCAGTGCTCCTGACGGCGAGCGGGATACCTACGAGCAGTACTTC. As protein: CSAPDGERDTYEQYF.

This chain connects TRBV10-3 to TRBJ2-1, with 9 positions matching TRBD1. The CDR3 loop spans 15 amino acids. Germline CDR1 ENHRY, CDR2 SYGVKD. The V gene end was trimmed by 7 bases and the J gene end by 8 bases; junction bases not matched to a gene: 12. The CDR3 sequence is CAITERTGVLDEQFF. The CDR3 coding sequence is TGTGCCATCACTGAACGGACAGGGGTCTTGGATGAGCAGTTCTTC.

This sequence joins TRBV2 and TRBJ2-3; TRBD1 aligns across 7 bases. The CDR3 extends over 15 amino acids. CDR1 and CDR2 from the germline V gene are SNHLY and FYNNEI. Losses at the gene ends were 8 bases for V and 0 bases for J; bases not matched to a gene: 8. The CDR3 is CASQRGTDSTDTQYF. CDR3 coding DNA: TGTGCCAGCCAAAGGGGGACAGATAGCACAGATACGCAGTATTTT.

This clonotype has just a few counts. The chain couples TRBV5-1 to TRBJ1-2; D is uncertain. CDR1 and CDR2 from the germline V gene are SGHRS and YFSETQ. V was trimmed by 1 base and J by 6 bases, leaving 19 bases between them. The CDR3 sequence is 16 residues long. As DNA, the CDR3 is TGCGCCAGCAGCTTGTCCGGGGTGGGAGTGCAGGATGGCTACACCTTC. It specifies CASSLSGVGVQDGYTF.

The table lists this clonotype with a few counts. The chain is built from TRBV18 and TRBJ2-7; D call uncertain. The V and J ends lost 0 bases and 4 bases respectively, with 10 bases between them. CDR1 and CDR2 from the germline V gene are KGHSH and LQKENI. The CDR3 length is 14 residues. CDR3 residues: CASSPPSAVYEQYF. The DNA for the CDR3 is TGTGCCAGCTCACCACCGTCCGCAGTATACGAGCAGTACTTC.

For this clonotype: A much larger clone differs by one base, so this may be a read error. CDR3 in amino acids: CASILRTSGRSGEQFF. Here the CDR3 DNA reads TGTGCCAGCATCCTAAGGACTAGCGGGAGGTCGGGTGAGCAGTTCTTC. V gene TRBV14 combines with J gene TRBJ2-1; 14 positions agree with TRBD2. V shed 7 bases, J shed 9 bases, and the junction held 11 bases outside the gene matches. Germline values: CDR1 SGHDN, CDR2 FVKESK. This CDR3 spans 16 amino acids.

This clonotype was counted only a few times. The chain combines TRBV10-3 with TRBJ2-7, with a weak D call TRBD1 (6 bases). The CDR3 sequence is 18 residues long. CDR1 ENHRY and CDR2 SYGVKD come from the germline V gene. The V and J ends lost 0 bases and 4 bases respectively, with 22 bases between them. The CDR3 spells CAISESRRGQGGRYEQYF. The CDR3 DNA follows: TGTGCCATCAGTGAGTCGAGGAGAGGACAAGGGGGTCGGTACGAGCAGTACTTC.

This clonotype was observed a handful of times. The chain has TRBV20-1 and TRBJ1-4; D is unresolved. CDR3 length: 13 amino acids. V was trimmed by 5 bases and J by 7 bases, leaving 14 bases between them. Germline-derived CDR1 and CDR2 are DFQATT and SNEGSKA (reference sequence). This CDR3 reads CSAPYLLGEKLFF. CDR3 DNA sequence: TGCAGTGCTCCGTACCTTTTGGGTGAAAAACTGTTTTTT.

The CDR3 DNA sequence: TGCAGTGCTAGACTGACAAGCTCTGGAAACACCATATATTTT. Protein sequence: CSARLTSSGNTIYF. The V call is TRBV20-1, the J call TRBJ1-3; D gene ambiguous. Trimming cost V 2 bases and J 0 bases, with 8 bases left between them. CDR1 and CDR2 from the germline V gene are DFQATT and SNEGSKA (reference sequence). This CDR3 has 14 amino acids.

This rearrangement joins TRBV20-1 to TRBJ2-5; tentatively, D is TRBD1 (6 bases). Trimming removed 3 bases at V and 5 bases at J, with 28 bases between. CDR3 length: 18 residues. Germline values: CDR1 DFQATT, CDR2 SNEGSKA (reference sequence). As DNA, the CDR3 is TGCAGTGCTAGGGACTTAACAGGGTTAAGGGGAAAACCGGAGACCCAGTACTTC. This encodes CSARDLTGLRGKPETQYF.

The CDR3, as DNA: TGCAGCGTTGAAGCCCCGGCCCACCCCGGACAGTTCTCCTACAATGAGCAGTTCTTC. It is translated as CSVEAPAHPGQFSYNEQFF. The chain uses TRBV29-1 and TRBJ2-1; possible D gene TRBD1, 6 bases. In germline, CDR1 is SQVTM, CDR2 ANQGSEA. The V gene lost 1 base and the J gene lost 0 bases, with 22 bases spanning the gap. The CDR3 totals 19 residues.

The genes are TRBV6-2 or TRBV6-3 and TRBJ2-7, with 14 positions matching TRBD2. The CDR3 totals 18 residues. V gave up 2 bases and J gave up 4 bases; unmatched junction bases: 10. Looked up from germline, CDR1 is MNHEY and CDR2 is SVGEGT. The CDR3 DNA reads as TGTGCCAGCAGTTACAACCCCGGGACTAGCGGGAGTTTGTACGAGCAGTACTTC. Translation gives CASSYNPGTSGSLYEQYF.

This clonotype was counted only a few times. V gene TRBV29-1 combines with J gene TRBJ2-5, with D perhaps matching TRBD2 (6 bases). Trimming took off 4 bases at V and 4 bases at J, with 13 bases between the two ends. Germline assignment: CDR1 SQVTM and CDR2 ANQGSEA. The CDR3 runs to 13 residues. CDR3 region: CSVGSRDAETQYF. The CDR3 DNA is TGCAGCGTTGGGTCGCGGGACGCAGAGACCCAGTACTTC.

In this sample, this clonotype turned up a few times. V and J are TRBV12-3 or TRBV12-4 and TRBJ1-4, with 7 nucleotides matching TRBD1. This CDR3 has 14 residues. V shed 5 bases, J shed 7 bases, and the junction held 7 bases outside the gene matches. The CDR3 DNA sequence: TGTGCCAGCAGTAATGACAGGGAGGGTGAAAAACTGTTTTTT. The encoded protein is CASSNDREGEKLFF.

The chain is built from TRBV5-1 and TRBJ2-5, with 11 bases matching TRBD2. This CDR3 is 17 amino acids long. Germline values: CDR1 SGHRS, CDR2 YFSETQ. J gave up 10 bases and V 4 bases, and 18 bases lay outside the gene matches. The chain's CDR3 is CASSPDLSGRAGTGQYF. In DNA form, the CDR3 reads TGCGCCAGCAGCCCGGACCTTAGCGGGAGGGCCGGTACTGGCCAGTACTTC.

This clonotype occurred a few times. This rearrangement joins TRBV10-3 to TRBJ2-7, with TRBD1 as a possible D gene (6 bases). V was pared by 0 bases and J by 2 bases, with 11 bases between. Germline-derived CDR1 and CDR2 are ENHRY and SYGVKD. This CDR3 has 15 residues. This CDR3 is CAISESWQGTYEQYF. CDR3 nucleotides: TGTGCCATCAGTGAGTCCTGGCAGGGGACCTACGAGCAGTACTTC.

The rearrangement links TRBV4-1 to TRBJ2-7; D might be TRBD1 or TRBD2, each matching 5 bases. Germline CDR1 and CDR2: MGHRA and YSYEKL. The CDR3 is 18 amino acids. V was cut by 2 bases and J by 2 bases, with 22 bases left in between. The CDR3 loop is CASSQSRTRGDIPYEQYF. CDR3 nucleotides: TGCGCCAGCAGCCAATCCCGGACGAGGGGAGATATCCCCTACGAGCAGTACTTC.